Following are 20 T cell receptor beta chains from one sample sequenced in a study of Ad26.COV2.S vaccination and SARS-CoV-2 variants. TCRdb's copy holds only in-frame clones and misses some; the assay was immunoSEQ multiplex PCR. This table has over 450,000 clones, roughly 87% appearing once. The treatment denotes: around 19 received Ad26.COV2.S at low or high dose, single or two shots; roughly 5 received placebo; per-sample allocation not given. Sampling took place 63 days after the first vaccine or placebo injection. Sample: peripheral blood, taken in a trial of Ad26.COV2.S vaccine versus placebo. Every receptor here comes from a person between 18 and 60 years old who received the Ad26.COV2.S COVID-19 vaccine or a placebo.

CDR3 DNA: TGTGCCACCAGCAGAGCTACCCGGGACTACCGCTACAATGAGCAGTTCTTC. Encoded protein: CATSRATRDYRYNEQFF. The chain uses TRBV15 and TRBJ2-1, with TRBD2 matching 7 bases. The CDR3 covers 17 residues. Germline V gene sequence: CDR1 LNHNV, CDR2 YYDKDF (reference sequence). V lost 1 base, J lost 3 bases, and 9 bases stayed unmatched.

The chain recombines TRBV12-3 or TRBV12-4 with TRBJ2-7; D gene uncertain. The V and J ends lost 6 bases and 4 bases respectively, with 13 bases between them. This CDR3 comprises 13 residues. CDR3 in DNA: TGTGCCAGCAGGGATGGGCAGTCTTACGAGCAGTACTTC. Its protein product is CASRDGQSYEQYF.

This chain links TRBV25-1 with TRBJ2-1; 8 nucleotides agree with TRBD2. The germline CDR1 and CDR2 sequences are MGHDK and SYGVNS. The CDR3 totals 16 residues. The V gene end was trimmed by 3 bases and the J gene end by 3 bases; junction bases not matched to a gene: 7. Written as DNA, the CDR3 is TGTGCCAGCAGTGATCCTTATAGCGGGAACTACAATGAGCAGTTCTTC. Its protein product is CASSDPYSGNYNEQFF. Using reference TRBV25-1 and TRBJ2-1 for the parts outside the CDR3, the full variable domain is EADIYQTPRYLVIGTGKKITLECSQTMGHDKMYWYQQDPGMELHLIHYSYGVNSTEKGDLSSESTVSRIRTEHFPLTLESARPSHTSQYLCASSDPYSGNYNEQFFGPGTRLTVL.

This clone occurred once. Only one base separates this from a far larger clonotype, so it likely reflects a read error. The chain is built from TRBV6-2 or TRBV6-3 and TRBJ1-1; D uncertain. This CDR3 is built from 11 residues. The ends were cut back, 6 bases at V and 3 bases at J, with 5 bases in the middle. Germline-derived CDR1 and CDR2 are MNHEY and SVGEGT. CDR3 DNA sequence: TGTGCCAGCAGCTCCCACACTGAAGCTTTCTTT. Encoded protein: CASSSHTEAFF.

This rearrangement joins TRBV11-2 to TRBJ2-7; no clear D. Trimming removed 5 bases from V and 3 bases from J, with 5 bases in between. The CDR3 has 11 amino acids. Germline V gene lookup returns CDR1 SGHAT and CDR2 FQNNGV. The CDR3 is CASSQFYEQYF. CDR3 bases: TGTGCCAGCAGCCAATTCTACGAGCAGTACTTC.

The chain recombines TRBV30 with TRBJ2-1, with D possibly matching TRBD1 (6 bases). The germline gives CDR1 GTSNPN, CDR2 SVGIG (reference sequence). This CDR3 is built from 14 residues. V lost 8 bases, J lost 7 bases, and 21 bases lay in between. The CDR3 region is CAGKQGVGWNEQFF. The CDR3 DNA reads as TGTGCCGGAAAACAGGGAGTAGGGTGGAATGAGCAGTTCTTC.

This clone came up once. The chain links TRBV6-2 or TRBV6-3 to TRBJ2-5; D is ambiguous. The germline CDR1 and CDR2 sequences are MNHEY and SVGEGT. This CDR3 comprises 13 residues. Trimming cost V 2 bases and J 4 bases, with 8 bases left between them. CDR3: CASSYRVGETQYF. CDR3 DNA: TGTGCCAGCAGTTACAGGGTCGGAGAGACCCAGTACTTC.

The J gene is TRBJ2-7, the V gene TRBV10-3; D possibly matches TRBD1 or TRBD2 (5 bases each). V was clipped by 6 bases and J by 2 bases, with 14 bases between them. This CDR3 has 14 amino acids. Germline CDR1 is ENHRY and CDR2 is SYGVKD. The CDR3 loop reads CAIRRGPETYEQYF. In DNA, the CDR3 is TGTGCCATCAGGAGGGGTCCAGAAACCTACGAGCAGTACTTC.

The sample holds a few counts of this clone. This CDR3 reads CASSLAPAGEKLFF. CDR3 coding DNA: TGTGCCAGCAGCTTAGCTCCGGCAGGTGAAAAACTGTTTTTT. V is TRBV7-9 and J is TRBJ1-4, with D unresolved. The V gene lost 0 bases and the J gene lost 7 bases, with 9 bases spanning the gap. Germline V CDR1 and CDR2: SEHNR, FQNEAQ (reference sequence). CDR3 length: 14 residues.

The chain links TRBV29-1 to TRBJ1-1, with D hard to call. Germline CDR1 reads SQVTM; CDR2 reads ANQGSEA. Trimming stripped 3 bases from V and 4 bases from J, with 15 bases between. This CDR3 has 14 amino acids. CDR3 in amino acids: CSVEIPHNPTEAFF. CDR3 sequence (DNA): TGCAGCGTTGAGATTCCTCATAATCCCACTGAAGCTTTCTTT.

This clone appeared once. The CDR3 loop is CASSQPGTGTYEQYF. Here the CDR3 DNA reads TGTGCCAGCAGCCAACCCGGGACAGGGACCTACGAGCAGTACTTC. This chain uses TRBV14 with TRBJ2-7; TRBD1 aligns across 9 bases. CDR3 length: 15 amino acids. Germline V lookup: CDR1 SGHDN, CDR2 FVKESK. Trimming removed 2 bases from V and 2 bases from J; junction bases left unmatched: 4.

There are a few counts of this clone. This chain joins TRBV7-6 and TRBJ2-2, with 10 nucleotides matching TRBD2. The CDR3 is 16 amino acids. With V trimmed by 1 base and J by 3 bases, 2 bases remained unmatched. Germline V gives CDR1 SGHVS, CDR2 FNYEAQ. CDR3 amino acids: CASSLGLAGDTGELFF. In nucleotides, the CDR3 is TGTGCCAGCAGCTTAGGCCTAGCGGGAGACACCGGGGAGCTGTTTTTT.

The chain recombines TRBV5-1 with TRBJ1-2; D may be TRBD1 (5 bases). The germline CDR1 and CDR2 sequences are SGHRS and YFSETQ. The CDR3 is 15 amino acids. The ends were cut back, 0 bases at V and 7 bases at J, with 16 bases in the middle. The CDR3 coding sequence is TGCGCCAGCAGCTTGGTAGGGCAGGGCGAGGGTGGCTACACCTTC. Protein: CASSLVGQGEGGYTF.

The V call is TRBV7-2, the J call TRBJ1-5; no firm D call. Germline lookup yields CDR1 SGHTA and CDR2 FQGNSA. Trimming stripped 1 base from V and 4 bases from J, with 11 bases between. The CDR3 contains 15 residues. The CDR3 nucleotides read TGTGCCAGCAGCTTAGGTGCTTTGTTGAATCAGCCCCAGCATTTT. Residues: CASSLGALLNQPQHF.

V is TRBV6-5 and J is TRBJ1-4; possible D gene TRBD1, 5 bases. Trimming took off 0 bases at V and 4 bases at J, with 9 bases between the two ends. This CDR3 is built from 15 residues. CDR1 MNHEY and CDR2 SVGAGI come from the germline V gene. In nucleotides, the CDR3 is TGTGCCAGCAGTTACTCTGGGGGGATTAATGAAAAACTGTTTTTT. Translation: CASSYSGGINEKLFF.

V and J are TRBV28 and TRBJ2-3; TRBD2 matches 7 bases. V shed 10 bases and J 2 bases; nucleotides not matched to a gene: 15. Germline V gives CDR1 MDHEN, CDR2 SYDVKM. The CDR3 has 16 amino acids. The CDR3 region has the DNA TGTGCCACAGAAACCGGAGACAAGCGGGACACAGATACGCAGTATTTT. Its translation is CATETGDKRDTDTQYF.

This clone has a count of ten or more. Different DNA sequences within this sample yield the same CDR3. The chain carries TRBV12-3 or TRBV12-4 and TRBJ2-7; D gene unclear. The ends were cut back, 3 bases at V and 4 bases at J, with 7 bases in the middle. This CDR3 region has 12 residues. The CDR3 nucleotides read TGTGCCAGCAGTTTGTTGGGGTACGAGCAGTACTTC. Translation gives CASSLLGYEQYF.

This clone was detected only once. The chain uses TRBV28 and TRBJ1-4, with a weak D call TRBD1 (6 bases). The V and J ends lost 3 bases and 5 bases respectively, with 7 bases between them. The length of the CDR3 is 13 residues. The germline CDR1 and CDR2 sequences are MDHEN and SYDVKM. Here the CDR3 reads CASSFRGNEKLFF. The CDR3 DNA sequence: TGTGCCAGCAGTTTCAGGGGAAATGAAAAACTGTTTTTT.

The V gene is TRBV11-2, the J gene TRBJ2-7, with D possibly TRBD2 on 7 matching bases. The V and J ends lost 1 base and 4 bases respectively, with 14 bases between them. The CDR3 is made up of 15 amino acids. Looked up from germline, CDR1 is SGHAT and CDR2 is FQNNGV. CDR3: CASSLVGGRGYEQYF. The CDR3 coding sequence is TGTGCCAGCAGCTTAGTCGGGGGGCGCGGGTACGAGCAGTACTTC.

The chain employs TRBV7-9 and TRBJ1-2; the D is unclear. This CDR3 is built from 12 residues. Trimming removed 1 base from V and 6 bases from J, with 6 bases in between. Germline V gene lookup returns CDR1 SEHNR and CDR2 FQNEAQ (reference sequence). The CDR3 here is CASSLVWHGYTF. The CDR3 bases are TGTGCCAGCAGCTTAGTGTGGCATGGCTACACCTTC.